This entry lists 20 T cell receptor beta chains sequenced from one sample in a study of shared clonotypes between healthy human individuals. Clones were read by immunoSEQ multiplex PCR, and TCRdb kept only the in-frame ones, dropping some. The repertoire holds about 480,000 clones, with approximately 85% as singletons. The sample taken for sequencing was PBMCs. All receptors come from a woman in her 40s in good health. Some clones in this sample may be carry-over from other donors' samples.

The chain couples TRBV18 to TRBJ2-3; 13 nucleotides agree with TRBD2. V was clipped by 8 bases and J by 5 bases; unmatched bases: 7. Germline assignment: CDR1 KGHSH and CDR2 LQKENI. There are 15 residues in the CDR3. CDR3 protein: CASLGTSGNGDTQYF. The CDR3 DNA reads as TGTGCCAGCCTCGGGACTAGCGGGAATGGAGATACGCAGTATTTT.

The chain is built from TRBV5-4 and TRBJ2-3, with 7 bases matching TRBD1. This CDR3 is built from 15 residues. Germline V gene lookup returns CDR1 SGHNT and CDR2 YYREEE (reference sequence). With 3 bases clipped from V and 4 bases from J, the junction kept 8 bases outside the gene matches. The CDR3 DNA reads TGTGCCAGCAGCTCAGACAGGGCTTCCGCAGATACGCAGTATTTT. Its translation: CASSSDRASADTQYF.

The V and J genes are TRBV4-2 and TRBJ2-1; 13 positions match TRBD2. Germline trimming cut 1 base from V and 8 bases from J; bases unmatched to any gene: 5. This CDR3 region has 16 residues. Germline V gene data show CDR1 as LGHNA and CDR2 as YNFKEQ. The CDR3 DNA is TGTGCCAGCAGCCAAGTACTAGCGGGAGGGAAACATGAGCAGTTCTTC. It is translated as CASSQVLAGGKHEQFF.

This clone was counted a single time. The chain combines TRBV7-3 with TRBJ2-2; the D is unclear. V was trimmed by 1 base and J by 8 bases, leaving 14 bases between them. The CDR3 is made up of 15 amino acids. The germline CDR1 and CDR2 sequences are SGHTA and FQGTGA. This CDR3 reads CASSLSGGGTGELFF. The DNA for the CDR3 is TGTGCCAGCAGCTTAAGTGGTGGCGGTACTGGGGAGCTGTTTTTT.

This chain connects TRBV28 to TRBJ2-2; 14 bases match TRBD2. CDR1 MDHEN and CDR2 SYDVKM come from the germline V gene. There are 19 residues in the CDR3. The V segment lost 6 bases and the J segment 6 bases; nucleotides outside the gene matches: 15. The CDR3 loop reads CASSTTGGTSGSRPGELFF. The CDR3 nucleotides read TGTGCCAGCAGCACTACGGGGGGGACTAGCGGGAGTAGGCCCGGGGAGCTGTTTTTT.

In regard to this clone: Distinct nucleotide sequences in the sample also encode this CDR3. The chain recombines TRBV7-9 with TRBJ1-5; no reliable D call. The CDR3 is made up of 12 amino acids. From germline, CDR1 is SEHNR and CDR2 FQNEAQ (reference sequence). Trimming removed 3 bases from V and 4 bases from J, with 4 bases in between. The CDR3 loop reads CASSFPNQPQHF. The CDR3 bases are TGTGCCAGCAGCTTCCCTAATCAGCCCCAGCATTTT.

The V call is TRBV7-2, the J call TRBJ1-2; 7 nucleotides line up with TRBD1. V was clipped by 5 bases and J by 4 bases; unmatched bases: 4. This CDR3 has 13 amino acids. In germline, CDR1 is SGHTA, CDR2 FQGNSA. The CDR3, as DNA: TGTGCCAGCAGCCCGACAGGGCTCTATGGCTACACCTTC. It encodes CASSPTGLYGYTF. The entire variable domain, with the rest obtained from reference TRBV7-2 and TRBJ1-2, is as follows: GAGVSQSPSNKVTEKGKDVELRCDPISGHTALYWYRQSLGQGLEFLIYFQGNSAPDKSGLPSDRFSAERTGGSVSTLTIQRTQQEDSAVYLCASSPTGLYGYTFGSGTRLTVV.

The V and J genes are TRBV10-2 and TRBJ2-4; no clear D. Germline CDR1 is WSHSY and CDR2 is SAAADI. The CDR3 is made up of 15 amino acids. V shed 3 bases and J shed 0 bases, with 9 bases lying between them. CDR3 protein: CASSESTIAKNIQYF. The CDR3 coding sequence is TGCGCCAGCAGTGAATCCACTATAGCCAAAAACATTCAGTACTTC.

CDR3 loop: CASSFGDSYEQYF. The CDR3 nucleotides read TGCGCCAGCAGCTTCGGGGACTCCTACGAGCAGTACTTC. This chain links TRBV5-1 with TRBJ2-7, with D possibly being TRBD2 (5 bases). The germline V gene has CDR1 SGHRS and CDR2 YFSETQ. V lost 2 bases to trimming and J lost 0 bases, with 6 bases between them. This CDR3 contains 13 residues.

The chain recombines TRBV28 with TRBJ2-7; perhaps TRBD2 as D (7 bases). Trimming stripped 5 bases from V and 5 bases from J, with 22 bases between. CDR3 length: 16 residues. Germline V gene lookup returns CDR1 MDHEN and CDR2 SYDVKM. The CDR3 bases are TGTGCCAGCAGTCCGCCGGGGGGCGATGGTATTAACGAGCAGTACTTC. As protein: CASSPPGGDGINEQYF. Together with reference TRBV28 and TRBJ2-7, the CDR3 gives the full variable domain: DVKVTQSSRYLVKRTGEKVFLECVQDMDHENMFWYRQDPGLGLRLIYFSYDVKMKEKGDIPEGYSVSREKKERFSLILESASTNQTSMYLCASSPPGGDGINEQYFGPGTRLTVT.

The rearrangement joins TRBV11-2 to TRBJ1-4; no firm D call. Trimming removed 4 bases at V and 5 bases at J, with 11 bases between. This CDR3 region has 14 residues. Germline values: CDR1 SGHAT, CDR2 FQNNGV. As DNA, the CDR3 is TGTGCCAGCAGCTCCGGACCGAACAATGAAAAACTGTTTTTT. Its translation: CASSSGPNNEKLFF.

V and J are TRBV27 and TRBJ2-7; 9 nucleotides align to TRBD1. With 5 bases clipped from V and 7 bases from J, the junction kept 9 bases outside the gene matches. Germline CDR1 reads MNHEY; CDR2 reads SMNVEV (reference sequence). The CDR3 covers 14 residues. CDR3 sequence (DNA): TGTGCCAGCAGTCTCGGGACAGGGCTGGGAGAGCAGTACTTC. Protein product: CASSLGTGLGEQYF.

V gene TRBV6-4 combines with J gene TRBJ2-3; D is ambiguous. The V end was cut by 4 bases, the J end by 0 bases, with 14 bases between. The CDR3 is made up of 16 amino acids. Germline values: CDR1 MRHNA, CDR2 SNTAGT. The CDR3 loop is CASSVGPTISTDTQYF. In DNA form, the CDR3 reads TGTGCCAGCAGTGTTGGTCCTACAATAAGCACAGATACGCAGTATTTT.

V and J are TRBV11-2 and TRBJ2-5, with 13 bases that match TRBD2. The CDR3 contains 16 residues. V shed 5 bases and J 4 bases; nucleotides not matched to a gene: 7. The germline gives CDR1 SGHAT, CDR2 FQNNGV. The CDR3 bases are TGTGCCAGCAGCCCCGGACTAGCGGGAGCGGTAGAGACCCAGTACTTC. This sequence encodes CASSPGLAGAVETQYF.

Note on this clone: Additional DNA sequences in this sample encode the identical CDR3. The chain carries TRBV18 and TRBJ2-7; the match to TRBD1 covers 7 bases. The germline V gene encodes CDR1 KGHSH and CDR2 LQKENI. The CDR3 is made up of 14 amino acids. V lost 2 bases to trimming and J lost 4 bases; unmatched junction nucleotides: 5. The CDR3 reads CASSPTGTAYEQYF. For the CDR3, the DNA is TGTGCCAGCTCACCAACCGGGACAGCGTACGAGCAGTACTTC.

The chain recombines TRBV2 with TRBJ2-4; possible D gene TRBD1, 6 bases. The V gene's germline CDR1 is SNHLY and CDR2 FYNNEI. Trimming cost V 2 bases and J 2 bases, with 7 bases left between them. This CDR3 contains 14 residues. CDR3 sequence: CASSETGTKNIQYF. In DNA, the CDR3 is TGTGCCAGCAGTGAAACAGGGACCAAAAACATTCAGTACTTC.

The chain joins TRBV30 to TRBJ2-5, with 7 bases that match TRBD2. The end of the DNA fits TRBJ2-7 better, so the J call may be wrong. Per the germline V gene, CDR1 is GTSNPN and CDR2 is SVGIG (reference sequence). The CDR3 runs 13 residues. In DNA, the CDR3 is TGTGCCTGGAGTTTTAGCGGGCTGGACGAGCAGTACTTC. Its protein product is CAWSFSGLDEQYF.

The V call is TRBV4-1, the J call TRBJ2-3; no firm D call. CDR1 is MGHRA and CDR2 is YSYEKL in the germline V gene. CDR3 length equals 14 residues. The V and J ends lost 4 bases and 2 bases respectively, with 10 bases between them. The DNA for the CDR3 is TGCGCCAGCAGCCGACGGGCCTTCACAGATACGCAGTATTTT. Translated: CASSRRAFTDTQYF.

The CDR3 DNA sequence: TGTGCCAGCTCACTTTCCCAGGCCCGCACAGATACGCAGTATTTT. The encoded protein is CASSLSQARTDTQYF. V usage is TRBV18 and J usage is TRBJ2-3, with D hard to call. The length of the CDR3 is 15 residues. Germline CDR1 KGHSH, CDR2 LQKENI. Trimming cost V 4 bases and J 1 base, with 12 bases left between them.

V and J are TRBV4-3 and TRBJ2-2, with TRBD2 as a possible D gene (5 bases). V was pared by 0 bases and J by 0 bases, with 14 bases between. This CDR3 has 18 residues. Looked up from germline, CDR1 is LGHNA and CDR2 is YSLEER. The CDR3, as DNA: TGCGCCAGCAGCCAAGACGACTACCGAAGGGCGAACACCGGGGAGCTGTTTTTT. Translated: CASSQDDYRRANTGELFF.